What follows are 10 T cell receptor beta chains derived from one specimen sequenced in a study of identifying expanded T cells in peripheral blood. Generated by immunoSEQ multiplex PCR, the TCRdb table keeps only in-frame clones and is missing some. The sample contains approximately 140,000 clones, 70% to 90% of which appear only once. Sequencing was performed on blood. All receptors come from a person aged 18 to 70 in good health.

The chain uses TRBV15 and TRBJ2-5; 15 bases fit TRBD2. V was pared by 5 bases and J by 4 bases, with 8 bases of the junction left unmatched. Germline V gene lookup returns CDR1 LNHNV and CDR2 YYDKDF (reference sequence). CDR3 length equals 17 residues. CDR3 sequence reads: CATSAGLAGGTGETQYF. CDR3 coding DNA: TGTGCCACCAGCGCGGGACTAGCGGGAGGTACGGGAGAGACCCAGTACTTC.

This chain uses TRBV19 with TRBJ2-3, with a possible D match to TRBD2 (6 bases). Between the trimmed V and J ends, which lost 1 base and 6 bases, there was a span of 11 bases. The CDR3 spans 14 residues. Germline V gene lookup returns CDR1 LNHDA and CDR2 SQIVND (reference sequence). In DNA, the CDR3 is TGTGCCAGTAGTATAGTCCTAGCGTCTGATACGCAGTATTTT. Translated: CASSIVLASDTQYF. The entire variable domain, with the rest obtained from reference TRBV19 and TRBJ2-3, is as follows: DGGITQSPKYLFRKEGQNVTLSCEQNLNHDAMYWYRQDPGQGLRLIYYSQIVNDFQKGDIAEGYSVSREKKESFPLTVTSAQKNPTAFYLCASSIVLASDTQYFGPGTRLTVL.

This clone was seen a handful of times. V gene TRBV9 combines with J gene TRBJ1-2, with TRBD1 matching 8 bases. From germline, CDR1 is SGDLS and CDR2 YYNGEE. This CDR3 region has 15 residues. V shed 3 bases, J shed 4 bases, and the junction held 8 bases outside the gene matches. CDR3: CASSAGQGYGYGYTF. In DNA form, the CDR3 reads TGTGCCAGCAGCGCCGGACAGGGCTATGGCTATGGCTACACCTTC. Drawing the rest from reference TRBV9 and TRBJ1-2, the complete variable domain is DSGVTQTPKHLITATGQRVTLRCSPRSGDLSVYWYQQSLDQGLQFLIQYYNGEERAKGNILERFSAQQFPDLHSELNLSSLELGDSALYFCASSAGQGYGYGYTFGSGTRLTVV.

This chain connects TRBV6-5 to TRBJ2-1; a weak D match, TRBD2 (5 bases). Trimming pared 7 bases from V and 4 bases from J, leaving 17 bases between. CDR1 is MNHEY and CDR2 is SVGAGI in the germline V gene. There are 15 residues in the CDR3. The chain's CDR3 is CASTKRGSPYNEQFF. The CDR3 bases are TGTGCCAGCACCAAGAGAGGGAGCCCTTACAATGAGCAGTTCTTC.

The DNA of the CDR3 is TGTGCCAGCAGTTCTCAGGGACAGATTAGGTACGAGCAGTACTTC. Translation: CASSSQGQIRYEQYF. The rearrangement uses TRBV27 and TRBJ2-7; 7 positions agree with TRBD1. This CDR3 comprises 15 residues. Trimming cost V 4 bases and J 4 bases; bases outside gene matches: 10. Germline CDR1 MNHEY, CDR2 SMNVEV (reference sequence).

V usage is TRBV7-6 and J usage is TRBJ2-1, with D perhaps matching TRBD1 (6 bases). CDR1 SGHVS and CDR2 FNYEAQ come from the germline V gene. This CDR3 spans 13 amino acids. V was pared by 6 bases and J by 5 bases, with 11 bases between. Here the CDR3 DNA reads TGTGCCAGCAGGCAGGGGAGTAACAATGAGCAGTTCTTC. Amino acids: CASRQGSNNEQFF.

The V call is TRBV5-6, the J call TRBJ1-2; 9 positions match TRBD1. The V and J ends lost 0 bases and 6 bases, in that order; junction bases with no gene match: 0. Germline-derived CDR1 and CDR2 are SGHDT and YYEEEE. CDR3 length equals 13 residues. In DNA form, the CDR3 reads TGTGCCAGCAGCTTGGGGGACAGGGATGGCTACACCTTC. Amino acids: CASSLGDRDGYTF.

DNA for the CDR3: TGTGCCACCAGGGAGGGTGGATCGAACACTGAAGCTTTCTTT. It encodes CATREGGSNTEAFF. The V gene is TRBV2, the J gene TRBJ1-1; D is perhaps TRBD1 (5 bases). With 10 bases removed from V and 1 base from J, the gap between germline ends came to 16 bases. There are 14 residues in the CDR3. Germline V gives CDR1 SNHLY, CDR2 FYNNEI.

The CDR3 DNA reads as TGCGCCAGCAGCCAAGATAGGGGAACAGCTTCCTACAATGAGCAGTTCTTC. Translating it yields CASSQDRGTASYNEQFF. The rearrangement joins TRBV4-1 to TRBJ2-1, with D perhaps matching TRBD1 (5 bases). V was cut by 0 bases and J by 1 base, with 13 bases left in between. Germline V gene lookup returns CDR1 MGHRA and CDR2 YSYEKL. The CDR3 loop spans 17 amino acids.

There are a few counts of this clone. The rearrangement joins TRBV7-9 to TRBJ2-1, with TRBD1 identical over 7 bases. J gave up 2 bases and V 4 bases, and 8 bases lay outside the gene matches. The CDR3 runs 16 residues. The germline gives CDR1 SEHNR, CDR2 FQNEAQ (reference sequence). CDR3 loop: CASSSRQGRTYNEQFF. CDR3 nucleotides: TGTGCCAGCAGCTCCAGACAGGGTCGAACCTACAATGAGCAGTTCTTC.